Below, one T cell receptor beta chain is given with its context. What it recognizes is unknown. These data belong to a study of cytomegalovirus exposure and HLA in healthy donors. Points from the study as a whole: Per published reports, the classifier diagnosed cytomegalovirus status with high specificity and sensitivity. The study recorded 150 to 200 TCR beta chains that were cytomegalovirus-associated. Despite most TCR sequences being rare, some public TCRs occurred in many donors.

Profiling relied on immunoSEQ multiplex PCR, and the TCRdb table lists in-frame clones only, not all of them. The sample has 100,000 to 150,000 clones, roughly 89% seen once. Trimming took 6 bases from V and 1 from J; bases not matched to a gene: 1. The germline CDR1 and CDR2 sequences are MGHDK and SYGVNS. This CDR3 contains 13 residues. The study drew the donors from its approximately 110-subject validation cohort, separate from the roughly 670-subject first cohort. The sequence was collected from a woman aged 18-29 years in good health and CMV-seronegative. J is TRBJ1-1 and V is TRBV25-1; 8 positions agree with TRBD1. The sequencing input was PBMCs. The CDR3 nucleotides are TGTGCCAGCAGGGACAGGGAGAACACTGAAGCTTTCTTT. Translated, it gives CASRDRENTEAFF.